This T cell receptor (beta chain) was recovered during a study of shared clonotypes between healthy human individuals. This clone has just a few counts. Germline CDR1 reads MDHEN; CDR2 reads SYDVKM. The V end was cut by 6 bases, the J end by 3 bases, with 3 bases between. This CDR3 region has 10 residues. Profiling relied on immunoSEQ multiplex PCR, and the TCRdb table lists in-frame clones only, not all of them. The sample comprises around 2,000,000 clones, approximately 94% of which are singletons, and approximately 1.7% rests with the top ten. CD8 cells classed as naive were CD45RO-negative and positively selected for CCR7, excluding terminally differentiated effector memory CD45RA+ cells.

The TCR comes from a man younger than 35 in good health. Some clones in this sample may be carry-over from other donors' samples. The J gene is TRBJ2-7, the V gene TRBV28; D is unresolved. The sample taken for sequencing was naive CD8+ T cells from PBMCs. The CDR3 DNA sequence: TGTGCCAGCAGGGGCTACGAGCAGTACTTC. Its translation is CASRGYEQYF.